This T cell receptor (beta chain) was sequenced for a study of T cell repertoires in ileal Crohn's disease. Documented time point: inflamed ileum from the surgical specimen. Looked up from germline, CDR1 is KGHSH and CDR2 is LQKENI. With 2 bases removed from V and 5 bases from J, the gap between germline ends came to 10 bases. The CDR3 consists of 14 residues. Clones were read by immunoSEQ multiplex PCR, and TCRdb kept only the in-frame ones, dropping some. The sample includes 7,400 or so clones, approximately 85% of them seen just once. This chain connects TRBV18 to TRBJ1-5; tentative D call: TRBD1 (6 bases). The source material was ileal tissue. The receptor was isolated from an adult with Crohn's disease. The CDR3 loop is CASSPTGPYQPQHF. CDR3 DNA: TGTGCCAGCTCACCAACAGGGCCCTATCAGCCCCAGCATTTT. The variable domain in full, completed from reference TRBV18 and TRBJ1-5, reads NAGVMQNPRHLVRRRGQEARLRCSPMKGHSHVYWYRQLPEEGLKFMVYLQKENIIDESGMPKERFSAEFPKEGPSILRIQQVVRGDSAAYFCASSPTGPYQPQHFGDGTRLSIL.